This TCR beta chain emerged from a study of T cell responses to AZD1222 COVID-19 vaccine. Study summary: It was second doses at about 4 or about 12 weeks that were pooled.

Sequenced by immunoSEQ multiplex PCR; TCRdb stores in-frame clones only, minus some. Of 25,000 to 35,000 clones in the sample, approximately 93% were seen once. Worth noting for this clone: Its target is not known.

The germline CDR1 and CDR2 sequences are KGHDR and SFDVKD. V was cut by 3 bases and J by 0 bases, with 16 bases left in between. This CDR3 has 17 amino acids. Findings of the study overall: Clonal diversity may have been underestimated in mostly white British donors. The number of AZD1222 recipients seropositive at baseline was only five or six.

The sequence derives from an adult in good health. The chain is built from TRBV24-1 and TRBJ2-5; D is unclear. The sample consisted of peripheral blood, taken on day 0 of AZD1222 vaccination. CDR3 region: CATSDPTPTSYQETQYF. In DNA form, the CDR3 reads TGTGCCACCAGTGATCCCACGCCTACATCGTACCAAGAGACCCAGTACTTC.